These 19 T cell receptor beta chains were sequenced from one sample in a study of CD8 T cells in ankylosing spondylitis. Study outcomes and limitations: Within ankylosing spondylitis blood, a TCR beta motif made up of fewer than ten highly homologous variants appeared to be characteristic.

These receptors are not linked to any known antigen. TCRdb reanalysed the 5' RACE reads using MiXCR and keeps one entry per CDR3 protein. The sample holds more than 500,000 distinct CDR3 sequences, about 5.7% seen once. Sequenced material: blood, either unsorted or a sorted T cell fraction (not recorded which). The receptors were sampled from a male donor with ankylosing spondylitis.

At least ten counts were recorded for this clonotype. The rearrangement joins TRBV5-1 to TRBJ2-3; D gene uncertain. This CDR3 spans 14 amino acids. V lost 4 bases, J lost 0 bases, and 9 bases lay in between. CDR1 is SGHRS, CDR2 YFSETQ, per germline. CDR3 bases: TGCGCCAGCAGCAAATTACCCAGCACAGATACGCAGTATTTT. It encodes CASSKLPSTDTQYF.

This clonotype was counted between two and nine times. J is TRBJ2-1 and V is TRBV10-3; D is uncertain. The CDR3 has 11 amino acids. Germline values: CDR1 ENHRY, CDR2 SYGVKD. Here the CDR3 reads CARGRNNEQFF. The DNA for the CDR3 is TGTGCAAGAGGACGGAACAATGAGCAGTTCTTC.

This clonotype was detected many times. The chain couples TRBV4-3 to TRBJ2-3, with 11 positions matching TRBD2. The CDR3 is 16 amino acids. V gave up 4 bases and J gave up 5 bases; unmatched junction bases: 8. Germline V gene sequence: CDR1 LGHNA, CDR2 YSLEER. CDR3: CASSPILAGGGDTQYF. The DNA for the CDR3 is TGCGCCAGCAGCCCAATCCTAGCGGGGGGTGGAGATACGCAGTATTTT.

This clonotype came up many times. The chain joins TRBV20-1 to TRBJ1-2; unclear D gene. CDR1 and CDR2 from the germline V gene are DFQATT and SNEGSKA (reference sequence). Trimming removed 8 bases from V and 5 bases from J, with 9 bases in between. This CDR3 is built from 10 residues. CDR3 DNA: TGCAGTACGGACGGTTATGGCTACACCTTC. Translated, it gives CSTDGYGYTF.

This clonotype appeared many times. The chain joins TRBV27 to TRBJ1-2, with D maybe TRBD1 (6 bases). Germline loops: CDR1 MNHEY, CDR2 SMNVEV (reference sequence). The germline V and J ends were trimmed by 2 bases and 6 bases, with 10 bases remaining between them. The CDR3 length is 13 residues. CDR3 nucleotides: TGTGCCAGCAGTTTACGGGGGGCTGATGGCTACACCTTC. Its translation: CASSLRGADGYTF.

There are many counts of this clonotype. The chain couples TRBV2 to TRBJ2-3, with D possibly TRBD2 on 6 matching bases. The CDR3 length is 13 residues. CDR1 and CDR2 (germline): SNHLY, FYNNEI. V dropped 7 bases and J dropped 11 bases, with 19 bases sitting between them. The CDR3 region is CASTLAMGRRQYF. CDR3 sequence (DNA): TGTGCCAGCACCCTAGCAATGGGGAGGCGGCAGTATTTT. Looking up the rest from reference TRBV2 and TRBJ2-3 gives the full variable domain: EPEVTQTPSHQVTQMGQEVILRCVPISNHLYFYWYRQILGQKVEFLVSFYNNEISEKSEIFDDQFSVERPDGSNFTLKIRSTKLEDSAMYFCASTLAMGRRQYFGPGTRLTVL.

The sample holds a few counts of this clonotype. The chain employs TRBV4-2 and TRBJ2-2; no clear D. The germline V and J ends were trimmed by 1 base and 6 bases, with 3 bases remaining between them. This CDR3 region has 12 residues. Germline lookup yields CDR1 LGHNA and CDR2 YNFKEQ. CDR3 region: CASSQAPGELFF. DNA for the CDR3: TGTGCCAGCAGCCAAGCGCCCGGGGAGCTGTTTTTT.

This clonotype came up many times. The CDR3 region is CASSGQRWAEAFF. The CDR3 region has the DNA TGCGCCAGCAGCGGACAGCGTTGGGCTGAAGCTTTCTTT. The rearrangement uses TRBV4-3 and TRBJ1-1, with D possibly matching TRBD1 (6 bases). Looked up from germline, CDR1 is LGHNA and CDR2 is YSLEER. The CDR3 length is 13 residues. The V end was cut by 5 bases, the J end by 6 bases, with 13 bases between.

In its sample, this clonotype was seen many times. This chain uses TRBV5-1 with TRBJ2-5; the D is unclear. Germline V lookup: CDR1 SGHRS, CDR2 YFSETQ. Trimming took off 1 base at V and 0 bases at J, with 7 bases between the two ends. The CDR3 totals 14 residues. The CDR3 DNA is TGCGCCAGCAGCTTGCGACTGTACCAAGAGACCCAGTACTTC. Protein: CASSLRLYQETQYF.

This clonotype was counted at least ten times. V and J are TRBV5-6 and TRBJ1-1, with D tentatively TRBD1 (6 bases). The germline V and J ends were trimmed by 1 base and 12 bases, with 19 bases remaining between them. The CDR3 length is 14 residues. CDR1 is SGHDT, CDR2 YYEEEE, per germline. The CDR3 here is CASSLPHIGGLPFF. DNA for the CDR3: TGTGCCAGCAGCTTGCCCCATATCGGGGGGCTGCCTTTCTTT. Looking up the rest from reference TRBV5-6 and TRBJ1-1 gives the full variable domain: DAGVTQSPTHLIKTRGQQVTLRCSPKSGHDTVSWYQQALGQGPQFIFQYYEEEERQRGNFPDRFSGHQFPNYSSELNVNALLLGDSALYLCASSLPHIGGLPFFGQGTRLTVV.

This clonotype came up many times. The rearrangement uses TRBV29-1 and TRBJ2-1; 7 positions match TRBD2. V gave up 4 bases and J gave up 2 bases; unmatched junction bases: 5. The CDR3 contains 14 residues. CDR1 and CDR2 from the germline V gene are SQVTM and ANQGSEA. The DNA for the CDR3 is TGCAGCGTTGCTCCTAGCGGTACCTACAATGAGCAGTTCTTC. Its translation is CSVAPSGTYNEQFF.

This clonotype has at least ten counts. The rearrangement links TRBV7-2 to TRBJ2-3; perhaps TRBD2 as D (6 bases). Trimming took 3 bases from V and 6 from J, leaving 13 bases between them. This CDR3 is 14 amino acids long. Per germline, CDR1 SGHTA and CDR2 FQGNSA. This CDR3 is CASSFSGGGDTQYF. The DNA for the CDR3 is TGTGCCAGCAGCTTCTCCGGGGGTGGGGATACGCAGTATTTT.

This clonotype has ten or more counts. The chain employs TRBV5-1 and TRBJ1-2, with D possibly TRBD1 on 6 matching bases. Trimming left V 4 bases short and J 4 bases short, with 17 bases between. The CDR3 is 15 amino acids. Germline-derived CDR1 and CDR2 are SGHRS and YFSETQ. The DNA of the CDR3 is TGCGCCAGCAGCCTGGATTTGAGGGGGACCTATGGCTACACCTTC. It specifies CASSLDLRGTYGYTF.

This clonotype has at least ten counts. This rearrangement joins TRBV10-3 to TRBJ2-7; 9 nucleotides line up with TRBD2. After removal of 2 bases from V and 3 bases from J, the junction contained 5 bases not matched to a gene. Germline CDR1 is ENHRY and CDR2 is SYGVKD. CDR3 length: 15 amino acids. CDR3 nucleotides: TGTGCCATCAGTGAGATGCTAGCGGGGATCTACGAGCAGTACTTC. Protein product: CAISEMLAGIYEQYF.

This clonotype was counted at least ten times. The chain recombines TRBV6-2 or TRBV6-3 with TRBJ1-1, with no clear D. Germline values: CDR1 MNHEY, CDR2 SVGEGT. CDR3 length: 13 residues. Trimming cost V 6 bases and J 3 bases, with 11 bases left between them. The CDR3 here is CASSPGRYTEAFF. The CDR3 DNA follows: TGTGCCAGCAGCCCCGGGCGATACACTGAAGCTTTCTTT.

This clonotype was seen ten or more times. The J gene is TRBJ1-2, the V gene TRBV20-1, with unresolved D. The CDR3 length is 12 residues. Germline V gene data show CDR1 as DFQATT and CDR2 as SNEGSKA (reference sequence). V gave up 1 base and J gave up 8 bases, with 11 bases separating them. The CDR3 here is CSARGGLGGYTF. The CDR3 DNA sequence: TGCAGTGCTAGAGGAGGACTCGGGGGCTACACCTTC.

In this sample, this clonotype turned up many times. The chain recombines TRBV10-3 with TRBJ2-7; 11 nucleotides match TRBD1. Germline V gene data show CDR1 as ENHRY and CDR2 as SYGVKD. CDR3 length: 15 residues. V trimming: 7 bases; J trimming: 3 bases; junction bases outside the gene matches: 8. The CDR3 here is CAITPTGTGGYEQYF. The DNA of the CDR3 is TGTGCCATCACGCCTACCGGGACAGGGGGCTACGAGCAGTACTTC.

At least ten counts were recorded for this clonotype. The chain joins TRBV7-3 to TRBJ2-7; D gene uncertain. Trimming pared 6 bases from V and 1 base from J, leaving 10 bases between. The CDR3 totals 13 residues. CDR1 is SGHTA and CDR2 is FQGTGA in the germline V gene. The CDR3 is CASSSMGSYEQYF. As DNA, the CDR3 is TGTGCCAGCAGTTCAATGGGGTCCTACGAGCAGTACTTC.

This clonotype was seen repeatedly, ten times or more. This chain connects TRBV4-3 to TRBJ1-4; D is ambiguous. This CDR3 contains 15 residues. V was pared by 4 bases and J by 8 bases, with 17 bases between. Germline V CDR1 and CDR2: LGHNA, YSLEER. CDR3 loop: CASSRNPGWGEKLFF. CDR3 DNA sequence: TGCGCCAGCAGCCGCAACCCCGGATGGGGAGAAAAACTGTTTTTT.